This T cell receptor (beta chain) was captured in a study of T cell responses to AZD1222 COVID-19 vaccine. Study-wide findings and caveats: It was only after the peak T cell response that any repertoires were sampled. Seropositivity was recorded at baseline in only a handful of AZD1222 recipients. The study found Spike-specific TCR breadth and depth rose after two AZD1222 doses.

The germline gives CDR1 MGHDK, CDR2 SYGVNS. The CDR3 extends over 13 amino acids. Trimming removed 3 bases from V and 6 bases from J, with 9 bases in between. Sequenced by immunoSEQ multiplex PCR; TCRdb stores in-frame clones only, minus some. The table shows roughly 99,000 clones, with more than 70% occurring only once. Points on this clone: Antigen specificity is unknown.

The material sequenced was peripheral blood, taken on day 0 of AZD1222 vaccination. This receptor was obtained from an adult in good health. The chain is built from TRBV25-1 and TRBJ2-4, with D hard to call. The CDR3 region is CASSDGSRNIQYF. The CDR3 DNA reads TGTGCCAGCAGTGACGGCTCCAGAAACATTCAGTACTTC.